The 3 T cell receptor beta chains below all came from one sample that was sequenced in a study of blood T cell repertoires in COVID-19. TCRdb's copy holds only in-frame clones and misses some; the assay was immunoSEQ multiplex PCR. The sample has about 100,000 clones, roughly 88% seen once; the top ten hold roughly 6%. The specimen was peripheral blood. These receptors all come from a woman in her sixties with acute or convalescent COVID-19.

The chain links TRBV10-3 to TRBJ1-2; 9 positions agree with TRBD1. Germline V gene sequence: CDR1 ENHRY, CDR2 SYGVKD. CDR3 size: 15 residues. V lost 5 bases, J lost 6 bases, and 10 bases stayed unmatched. CDR3 residues: CAISFEGTGFDGYTF. CDR3 DNA: TGTGCCATCAGTTTTGAGGGGACAGGGTTCGATGGCTACACCTTC.

The rearrangement joins TRBV7-2 to TRBJ2-7; D call uncertain. V lost 5 bases to trimming and J lost 4 bases, with 9 bases between them. The germline CDR1 and CDR2 sequences are SGHTA and FQGNSA. This CDR3 has 12 residues. CDR3 protein: CASSLLGYEQYF. As DNA, the CDR3 is TGTGCCAGCAGCCTCCTAGGATACGAGCAGTACTTC.

The genes are TRBV28 and TRBJ1-2; unclear D gene. CDR1 is MDHEN and CDR2 is SYDVKM in the germline V gene. V dropped 2 bases and J dropped 7 bases, with 8 bases sitting between them. The CDR3 runs to 12 residues. In DNA form, the CDR3 reads TGTGCCAGCAGTTTACCCCAAGCTGGCTACACCTTC. Translating it yields CASSLPQAGYTF.